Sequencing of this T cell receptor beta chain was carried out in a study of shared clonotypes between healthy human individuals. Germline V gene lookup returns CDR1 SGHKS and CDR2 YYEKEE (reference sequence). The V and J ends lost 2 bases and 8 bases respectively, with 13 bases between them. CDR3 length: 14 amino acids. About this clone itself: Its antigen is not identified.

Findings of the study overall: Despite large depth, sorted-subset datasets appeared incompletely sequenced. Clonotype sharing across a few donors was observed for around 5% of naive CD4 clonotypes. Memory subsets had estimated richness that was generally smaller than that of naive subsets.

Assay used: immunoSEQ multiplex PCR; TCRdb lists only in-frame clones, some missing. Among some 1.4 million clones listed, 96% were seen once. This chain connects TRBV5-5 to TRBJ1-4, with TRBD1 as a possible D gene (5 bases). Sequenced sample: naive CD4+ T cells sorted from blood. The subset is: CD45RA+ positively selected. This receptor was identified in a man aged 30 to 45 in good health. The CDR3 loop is CASSFQGRVEKLFF. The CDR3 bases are TGTGCCAGCAGCTTCCAGGGAAGGGTGGAAAAACTGTTTTTT.